These 22 T cell receptor beta chains came from one sample sequenced in a study of blood T cell repertoires in COVID-19 (TCRdb year 2020). Libraries were built with the immunoSEQ multiplex PCR assay. TCRdb took over this immuneACCESS table, retaining in-frame rearrangements with V and J assigned. Such tables are incomplete; in checked studies, under half of the missing clones stem from an unresolved V gene, and the remainder is unexplained. The sample table lists some 500,000 clones, roughly 90% of them with a count of one. 1.8% of the sample is held by the ten biggest clonotypes. What was sequenced was PBMCs or T cells enriched from blood (not recorded which). These receptors originate from a woman between 40 and 55 years old who had recovered from COVID-19.

The rearrangement joins TRBV18 to TRBJ2-3, with D unclear. This CDR3 is built from 13 residues. V was shortened by 1 base and J by 5 bases, with 7 bases between the two germline ends. Per the germline V gene, CDR1 is KGHSH and CDR2 is LQKENI. CDR3 loop: CASSPRHGDTQYF. The CDR3 DNA reads as TGTGCCAGCTCACCACGCCACGGAGATACGCAGTATTTT.

This chain uses TRBV2 with TRBJ1-3, with D possibly being TRBD1 (5 bases). V was clipped by 5 bases and J by 0 bases, with 11 bases between them. Germline V gene sequence: CDR1 SNHLY, CDR2 FYNNEI. This CDR3 comprises 15 residues. The CDR3 DNA reads as TGTGCCAGCAGTTGGGACTCGAACTCTGGAAACACCATATATTTT. Protein: CASSWDSNSGNTIYF.

About this clone itself: At one boundary the junction diverges from the germline segment, which might be a read error. The genes are TRBV2 and TRBJ1-2; TRBD1 matches at 7 bases. This CDR3 is built from 17 residues. Germline V gene sequence: CDR1 SNHLY, CDR2 FYNNEI. CDR3 bases: TGTGCCAGCAGTGATGGAAAGAGACAGGGCGGTCGGGATGGCCACACCTTC. Protein: CASSDGKRQGGRDGHTF.

The rearrangement joins TRBV7-6 to TRBJ2-1; 9 bases map to TRBD2. The CDR3 contains 15 residues. The trim removed 5 bases at V and 8 bases at J, leaving 10 bases unmatched. The germline CDR1 and CDR2 sequences are SGHVS and FNYEAQ. The CDR3 is CASSALREGPDEQFF. In DNA, the CDR3 is TGTGCCAGCAGCGCGCTGCGGGAGGGCCCTGATGAGCAGTTCTTC.

A few counts support this clone. The chain combines TRBV10-3 with TRBJ1-6, with unresolved D. The CDR3 sequence is 17 residues long. CDR1 and CDR2 (germline): ENHRY, SYGVKD. The V gene lost 6 bases and the J gene lost 4 bases, with 19 bases spanning the gap. The CDR3 is CAISSGPREEYNSPLHF. The CDR3 region has the DNA TGTGCCATCAGCTCCGGACCCCGGGAGGAATATAATTCACCCCTCCACTTT.

The chain has TRBV7-8 and TRBJ1-2; 7 nucleotides align to TRBD1. The CDR3 consists of 19 residues. Germline V gives CDR1 SGHVS, CDR2 FQNEAQ. J lost 6 bases, V lost 0 bases, and 19 bases had no gene match. The CDR3 DNA follows: TGTGCCAGCAGCTTAGCGATAAGGGACAGACCCTTAGGGGTGGATGGCTACACCTTC. This gives the protein CASSLAIRDRPLGVDGYTF.

The V gene is TRBV7-9, the J gene TRBJ1-1, with D unclear. Germline V CDR1 and CDR2: SEHNR, FQNEAQ (reference sequence). Trimming pared 0 bases from V and 1 base from J, leaving 15 bases between. The CDR3 has 17 residues. CDR3 coding DNA: TGTGCCAGCAGCTTAGCGTACTCGGGAGAGGCGAACACTGAAGCTTTCTTT. Its protein product is CASSLAYSGEANTEAFF.

The CDR3 nucleotides read TGTGCCACCAGTGACTGGAGAGGCTATGGCTACACCTTC. Encoded protein: CATSDWRGYGYTF. This chain links TRBV24-1 with TRBJ1-2; D gene uncertain. The CDR3 length is 13 residues. V was clipped by 4 bases and J by 4 bases, with 9 bases between them. Germline values: CDR1 KGHDR, CDR2 SFDVKD.

V is TRBV7-9 and J is TRBJ2-2, with TRBD1 as a possible D gene (6 bases). Trimming cost V 5 bases and J 0 bases, with 13 bases left between them. The CDR3 sequence is 16 residues long. In germline, CDR1 is SEHNR, CDR2 FQNEAQ (reference sequence). This CDR3 is CASSLITGPNTGELFF. The DNA for the CDR3 is TGTGCCAGCAGCCTTATAACAGGGCCGAACACCGGGGAGCTGTTTTTT.

With regard to this clone: Other nucleotide sequences from this sample produce the same CDR3. V and J are TRBV12-3 or TRBV12-4 and TRBJ1-1; D is unresolved. V dropped 2 bases and J dropped 5 bases, with 9 bases sitting between them. The CDR3 is made up of 13 amino acids. This CDR3 reads CASSLKGGTEAFF. The CDR3 nucleotides are TGTGCCAGCAGTTTAAAGGGAGGAACTGAAGCTTTCTTT.

This clone was counted between two and nine times. The chain has TRBV4-1 and TRBJ2-7, with 7 bases lining up with TRBD2. The germline gives CDR1 MGHRA, CDR2 YSYEKL. The junction had 15 bases not matched to a gene; V was cut back by 0 bases and J by 7 bases. The length of the CDR3 is 17 residues. The CDR3: CASSQDWSSGDVWEQYF. For the CDR3, the DNA is TGCGCCAGCAGCCAAGATTGGTCTAGCGGAGACGTCTGGGAGCAGTACTTC.

The V call is TRBV2, the J call TRBJ2-3; possible D gene TRBD2, 5 bases. From germline, CDR1 is SNHLY and CDR2 FYNNEI. CDR3 length equals 11 residues. Trimming took off 6 bases at V and 7 bases at J, with 8 bases between the two ends. In DNA form, the CDR3 reads TGTGCCAGCAGGCGAGGGTATACGCAGTATTTT. It codes for CASRRGYTQYF.

About this clone itself: The limits of the CDR3 on the DNA are not certain, so only TCRdb's listed CDR3 is given. The J gene is TRBJ2-1, the V gene TRBV5-1; the table's D call of TRBD2 was not tested on the DNA. The CDR3 totals 14 residues, both ends included. Germline V gives CDR1 SGHRS, CDR2 YFSETQ. The chain's CDR3 is CASSFGPGVDEQFF.

The chain recombines TRBV5-6 with TRBJ2-5; the match to TRBD1 covers 12 bases. This CDR3 comprises 17 residues. Germline V lookup: CDR1 SGHDT, CDR2 YYEEEE. V was clipped by 4 bases and J by 2 bases; unmatched bases: 9. CDR3 region: CASSPGTGGGGQETQYF. For the CDR3, the DNA is TGTGCCAGCAGCCCCGGGACAGGGGGCGGAGGACAAGAGACCCAGTACTTC.

The V gene is TRBV13, the J gene TRBJ2-1; 7 positions match TRBD2. V dropped 4 bases and J dropped 6; count of bases not matched to a gene: 6. CDR3 size: 14 residues. Germline values: CDR1 PRHDT, CDR2 FYEKMQ (reference sequence). The CDR3 reads CASSSPGLVNEQFF. The CDR3 DNA reads TGTGCCAGCAGCTCCCCCGGACTAGTCAATGAGCAGTTCTTC. Looking up the rest from reference TRBV13 and TRBJ2-1 gives the full variable domain: AAGVIQSPRHLIKEKRETATLKCYPIPRHDTVYWYQQGPGQDPQFLISFYEKMQSDKGSIPDRFSAQQFSDYHSELNMSSLELGDSALYFCASSSPGLVNEQFFGPGTRLTVL.

The chain couples TRBV5-5 to TRBJ2-7; D perhaps matches TRBD2 (6 bases). The V and J ends lost 4 bases and 2 bases respectively, with 13 bases between them. The CDR3 has 14 amino acids. Looked up from germline, CDR1 is SGHKS and CDR2 is YYEKEE (reference sequence). The CDR3 loop reads CASSLRLAPYEQYF. The CDR3 DNA reads as TGTGCCAGCAGCCTCAGGCTAGCGCCCTACGAGCAGTACTTC.

The chain has TRBV5-6 and TRBJ2-7; 9 bases are a match to TRBD2. The V gene's germline CDR1 is SGHDT and CDR2 YYEEEE. The CDR3 is made up of 13 amino acids. The V segment lost 0 bases and the J segment 7 bases; nucleotides outside the gene matches: 2. In DNA, the CDR3 is TGTGCCAGCAGCTTGGGGCTAGCGGGAGAGCAGTACTTC. Translated: CASSLGLAGEQYF.

This chain links TRBV7-2 with TRBJ1-2; D remains ambiguous. Germline V lookup: CDR1 SGHTA, CDR2 FQGNSA. The length of the CDR3 is 13 residues. The germline V and J ends were trimmed by 2 bases and 3 bases, with 7 bases remaining between them. CDR3 amino acids: CASSLLGYYGYTF. Here the CDR3 DNA reads TGTGCCAGCAGCTTACTGGGCTACTATGGCTACACCTTC.

Concerning this clone: The germline gene is not matched at one end of the junction; a read error may be the cause. The chain is built from TRBV4-3 and TRBJ2-1; 10 positions agree with TRBD2. CDR3 length: 15 residues. Per the germline V gene, CDR1 is LGHNA and CDR2 is YSLEER. The CDR3 DNA follows: TGCGCCAGCAGCAAAGAACCAGCGGGAGGGCCTGAGCAGTTCTTC. Translated: CASSKEPAGGPEQFF.

J is TRBJ2-1 and V is TRBV24-1; 7 bases are a match to TRBD2. The CDR3 contains 14 residues. The junction had 6 bases not matched to a gene; V was cut back by 2 bases and J by 9 bases. Germline-derived CDR1 and CDR2 are KGHDR and SFDVKD. The CDR3 is CATSDSRDYGEQFF. CDR3 DNA sequence: TGTGCCACCAGTGATTCCCGGGACTACGGTGAGCAGTTCTTC.

The genes are TRBV6-5 and TRBJ1-4; 7 nucleotides match TRBD1. The germline V gene encodes CDR1 MNHEY and CDR2 SVGAGI. V was pared by 7 bases and J by 8 bases, with 7 bases of the junction left unmatched. CDR3 length: 13 residues. Here the CDR3 DNA reads TGTGCCAGCATTAAGGGGGCGCACGAAAAACTGTTTTTT. Translation gives CASIKGAHEKLFF.

The chain links TRBV6-1 to TRBJ1-1; D gene ambiguous. Trimming took off 3 bases at V and 1 base at J, with 6 bases between the two ends. There are 13 residues in the CDR3. Per germline, CDR1 MNHNS and CDR2 SASEGT. CDR3 nucleotides: TGTGCCAGCAGTGATCAGGAGAACACTGAAGCTTTCTTT. It is translated as CASSDQENTEAFF.